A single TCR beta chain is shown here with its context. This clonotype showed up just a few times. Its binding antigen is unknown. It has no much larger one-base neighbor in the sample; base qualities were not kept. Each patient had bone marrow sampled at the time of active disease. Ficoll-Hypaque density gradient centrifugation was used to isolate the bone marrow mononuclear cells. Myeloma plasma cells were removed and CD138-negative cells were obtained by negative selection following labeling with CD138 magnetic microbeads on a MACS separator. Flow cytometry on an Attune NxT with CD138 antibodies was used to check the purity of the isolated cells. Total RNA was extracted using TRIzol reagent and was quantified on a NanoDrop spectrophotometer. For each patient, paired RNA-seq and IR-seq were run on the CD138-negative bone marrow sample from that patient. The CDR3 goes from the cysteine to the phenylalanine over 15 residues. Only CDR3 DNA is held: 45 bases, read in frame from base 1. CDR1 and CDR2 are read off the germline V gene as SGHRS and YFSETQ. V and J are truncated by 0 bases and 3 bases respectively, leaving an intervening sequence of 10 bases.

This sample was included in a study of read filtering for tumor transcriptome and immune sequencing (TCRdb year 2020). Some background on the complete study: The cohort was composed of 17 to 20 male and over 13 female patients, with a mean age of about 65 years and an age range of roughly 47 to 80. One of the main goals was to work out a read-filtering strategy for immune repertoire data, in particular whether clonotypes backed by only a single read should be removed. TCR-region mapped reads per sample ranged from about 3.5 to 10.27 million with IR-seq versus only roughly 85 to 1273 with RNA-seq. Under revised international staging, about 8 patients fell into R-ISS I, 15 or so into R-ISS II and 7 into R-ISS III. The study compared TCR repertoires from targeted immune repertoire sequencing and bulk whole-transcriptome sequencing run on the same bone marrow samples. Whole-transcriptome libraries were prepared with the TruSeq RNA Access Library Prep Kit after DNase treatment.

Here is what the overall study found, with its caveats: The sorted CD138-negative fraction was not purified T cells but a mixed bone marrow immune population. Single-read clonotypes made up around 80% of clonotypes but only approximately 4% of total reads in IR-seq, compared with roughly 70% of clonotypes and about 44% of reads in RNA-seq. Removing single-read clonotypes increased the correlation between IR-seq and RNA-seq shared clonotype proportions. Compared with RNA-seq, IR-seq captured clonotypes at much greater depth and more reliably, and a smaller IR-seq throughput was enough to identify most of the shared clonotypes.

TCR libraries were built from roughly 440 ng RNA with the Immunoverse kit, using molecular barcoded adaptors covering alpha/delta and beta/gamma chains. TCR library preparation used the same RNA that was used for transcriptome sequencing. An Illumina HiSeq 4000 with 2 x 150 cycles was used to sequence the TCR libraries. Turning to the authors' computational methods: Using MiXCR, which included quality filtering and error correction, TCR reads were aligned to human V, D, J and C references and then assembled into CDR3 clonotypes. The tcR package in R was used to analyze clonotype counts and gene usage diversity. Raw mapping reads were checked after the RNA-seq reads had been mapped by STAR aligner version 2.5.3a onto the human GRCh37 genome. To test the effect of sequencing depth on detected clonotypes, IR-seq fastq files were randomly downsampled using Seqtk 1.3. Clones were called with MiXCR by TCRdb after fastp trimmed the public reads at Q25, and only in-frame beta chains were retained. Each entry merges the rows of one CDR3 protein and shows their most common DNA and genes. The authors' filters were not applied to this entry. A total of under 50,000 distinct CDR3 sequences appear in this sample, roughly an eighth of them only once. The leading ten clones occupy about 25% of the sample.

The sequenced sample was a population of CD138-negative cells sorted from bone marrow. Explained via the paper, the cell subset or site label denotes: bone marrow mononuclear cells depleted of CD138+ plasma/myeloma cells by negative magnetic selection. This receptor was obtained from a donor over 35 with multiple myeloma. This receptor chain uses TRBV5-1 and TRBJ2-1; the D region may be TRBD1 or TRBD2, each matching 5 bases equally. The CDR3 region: CASSLVLGDYNEQFF. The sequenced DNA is TGCGCCAGCAGCTTGGTACTGGGGGACTACAATGAGCAGTTCTTC.